The rows below give T cell receptor beta chains drawn from one sample of a study of T cell changes during pregnancy in multiple sclerosis. Assay: immunoSEQ multiplex PCR; the TCRdb copy retains only in-frame clones and omits some. The sample shows approximately 30,000 clones, roughly nine tenths of them seen only once. Material: CD8+ T cells from peripheral blood mononuclear cells, obtained in the third trimester of pregnancy. Receptors originate from a female donor with multiple sclerosis, enrolled in a pregnancy study. The CDR3 runs from the conserved cysteine through the conserved F or W. Each record gives: J gene, V gene, CDR3 protein.

j_gene: TRBJ2-5; v_gene: TRBV7-9; CDR3aa: CASSLVGGTSGGLDF
j_gene: TRBJ2-1; v_gene: TRBV19; CDR3aa: CASRIVSGEQFF
j_gene: TRBJ2-5; v_gene: TRBV6-5; CDR3aa: CASSYPGSGTQYF
j_gene: TRBJ1-2; v_gene: TRBV9; CDR3aa: CASSVGQAPIGCTF
j_gene: TRBJ2-5; v_gene: TRBV28; CDR3aa: CASSLSRLLAELQETQYF
j_gene: TRBJ2-1; v_gene: TRBV7-8; CDR3aa: CASSAGRGYNEQFF
j_gene: TRBJ1-4; v_gene: TRBV19; CDR3aa: CASSNAGGNEKLFF
j_gene: TRBJ1-1; v_gene: TRBV28; CDR3aa: CASSWTANTEAFF
j_gene: TRBJ1-3; v_gene: TRBV21-1; CDR3aa: CASSTRGSGNTIYF
j_gene: TRBJ2-2; v_gene: TRBV21-1; CDR3aa: CASSGRVAGGPGGELFF
j_gene: TRBJ2-1; v_gene: TRBV9; CDR3aa: CASSVLAGRPSSYNEQFF
j_gene: TRBJ2-5; v_gene: TRBV7-9; CDR3aa: CASSLEFEYQETQYF
j_gene: TRBJ2-3; v_gene: TRBV7-6; CDR3aa: CASSLVAGGDTQYF
j_gene: TRBJ2-7; v_gene: TRBV6-1; CDR3aa: CASSGTDAYEQYF
j_gene: TRBJ1-5; v_gene: TRBV27; CDR3aa: CASSIQGGQPQHF
j_gene: TRBJ2-1; v_gene: TRBV9; CDR3aa: CASSVGQREGHYNEQFF
j_gene: TRBJ2-4; v_gene: TRBV9; CDR3aa: CASSARDSKNIQYF
j_gene: TRBJ2-7; v_gene: TRBV10-2; CDR3aa: CASSELRTSGGYEQYF
j_gene: TRBJ2-7; v_gene: TRBV27; CDR3aa: CASSSGVEQYF
j_gene: TRBJ1-2; v_gene: TRBV6-5; CDR3aa: CASSPGSYYGYTF
j_gene: TRBJ2-3; v_gene: TRBV9; CDR3aa: CASSETRGVSTDTQYF
j_gene: TRBJ1-1; v_gene: TRBV5-6; CDR3aa: CASSLGYRGNTEAFF
j_gene: TRBJ2-1; v_gene: TRBV14; CDR3aa: CASSQVNSPLSEQFF
j_gene: TRBJ1-3; v_gene: TRBV29-1; CDR3aa: CSARGQSLSGNTIYF
j_gene: TRBJ2-7; v_gene: TRBV4-2; CDR3aa: CASGPIDAGSAEQYF
j_gene: TRBJ1-4; v_gene: TRBV2; CDR3aa: CASSEVGVDNEKLFF
j_gene: TRBJ1-1; v_gene: TRBV11-2; CDR3aa: CASSQGYTEAFF
j_gene: TRBJ2-3; v_gene: TRBV4-1; CDR3aa: CASSQELAGVGTDTQYF
j_gene: TRBJ2-7; v_gene: TRBV2; CDR3aa: CASSETGSYEQYF
j_gene: TRBJ1-1; v_gene: TRBV29-1; CDR3aa: CSVKGGDTEAFF
j_gene: TRBJ1-1; v_gene: TRBV5-1; CDR3aa: CASSLTGNTEAFF
j_gene: TRBJ1-1; v_gene: TRBV5-1; CDR3aa: CASSLAFGGYTEAFF
j_gene: TRBJ1-4; v_gene: TRBV15; CDR3aa: CATSILGGTGNEKLFF
j_gene: TRBJ1-5; v_gene: TRBV21-1; CDR3aa: CASSNRAGGAGQPQHF
j_gene: TRBJ2-5; v_gene: TRBV10-3; CDR3aa: CAISADYQQETQYF
j_gene: TRBJ1-2; v_gene: TRBV9; CDR3aa: CASGSTGDGYTF
j_gene: TRBJ2-2; v_gene: TRBV28; CDR3aa: CASSFGDRETGELFF
j_gene: TRBJ2-5; v_gene: TRBV7-9; CDR3aa: CASSSGLAGETQYF
j_gene: TRBJ1-5; v_gene: TRBV27; CDR3aa: CASSGFNQPQHF
j_gene: TRBJ2-2; v_gene: TRBV7-3; CDR3aa: CASSLGQGELFF
j_gene: TRBJ2-3; v_gene: TRBV9; CDR3aa: CASSESPGQGTDTQYF
j_gene: TRBJ2-3; v_gene: TRBV9; CDR3aa: CASSAGLFTDTQYF
j_gene: TRBJ2-2; v_gene: TRBV13; CDR3aa: CASSFRGTGELFF
j_gene: TRBJ2-5; v_gene: TRBV9; CDR3aa: CASSRGLAGGFLLETQYF
j_gene: TRBJ2-3; v_gene: TRBV9; CDR3aa: CASSAGTSGRTDTQYF
j_gene: TRBJ2-7; v_gene: TRBV28; CDR3aa: CASVGTREVEQYF
j_gene: TRBJ2-5; v_gene: TRBV5-1; CDR3aa: CASSPWDSKETQYF